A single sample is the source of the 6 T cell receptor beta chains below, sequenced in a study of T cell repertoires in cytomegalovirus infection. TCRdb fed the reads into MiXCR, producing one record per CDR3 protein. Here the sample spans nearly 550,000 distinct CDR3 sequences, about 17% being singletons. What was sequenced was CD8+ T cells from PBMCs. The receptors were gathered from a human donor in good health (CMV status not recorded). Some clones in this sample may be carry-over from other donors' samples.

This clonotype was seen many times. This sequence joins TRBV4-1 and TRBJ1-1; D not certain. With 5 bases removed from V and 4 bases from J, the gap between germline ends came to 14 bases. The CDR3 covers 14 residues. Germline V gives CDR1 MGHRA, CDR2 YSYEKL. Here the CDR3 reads CASSSDPRVTEAFF. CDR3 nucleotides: TGCGCCAGCAGCTCAGACCCCAGAGTCACTGAAGCTTTCTTT.

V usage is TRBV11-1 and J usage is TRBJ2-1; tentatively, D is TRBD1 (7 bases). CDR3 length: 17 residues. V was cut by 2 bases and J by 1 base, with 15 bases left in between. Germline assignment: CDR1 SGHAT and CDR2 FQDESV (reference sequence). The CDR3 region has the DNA TGTGCCAGCAGCTTAATAGGCAGGGGGGCTTCCTACAATGAGCAGTTCTTC. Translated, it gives CASSLIGRGASYNEQFF.

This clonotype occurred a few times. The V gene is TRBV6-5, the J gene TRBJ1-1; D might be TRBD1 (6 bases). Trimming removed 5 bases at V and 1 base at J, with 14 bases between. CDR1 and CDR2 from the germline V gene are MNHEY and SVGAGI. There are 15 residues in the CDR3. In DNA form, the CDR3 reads TGTGCCAGCAGTCCCTCAGGGGCCCAGAACACTGAAGCTTTCTTT. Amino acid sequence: CASSPSGAQNTEAFF.

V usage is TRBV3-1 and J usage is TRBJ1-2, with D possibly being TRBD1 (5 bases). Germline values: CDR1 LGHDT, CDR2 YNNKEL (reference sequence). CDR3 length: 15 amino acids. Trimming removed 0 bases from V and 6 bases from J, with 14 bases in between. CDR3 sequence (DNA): TGTGCCAGCAGCCAAGATGACAGCGAATTTGATGGCTACACCTTC. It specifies CASSQDDSEFDGYTF.

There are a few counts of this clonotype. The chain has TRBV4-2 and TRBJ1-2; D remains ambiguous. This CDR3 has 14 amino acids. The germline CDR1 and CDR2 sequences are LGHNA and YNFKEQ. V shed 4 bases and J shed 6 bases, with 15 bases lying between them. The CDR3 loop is CASSRVPETNGYTF. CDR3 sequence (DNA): TGTGCCAGCAGCCGAGTGCCGGAAACCAATGGCTACACCTTC.

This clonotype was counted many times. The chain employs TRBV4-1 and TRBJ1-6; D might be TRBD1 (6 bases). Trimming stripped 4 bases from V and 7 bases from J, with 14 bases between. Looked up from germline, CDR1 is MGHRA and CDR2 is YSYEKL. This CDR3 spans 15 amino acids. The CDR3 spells CASSLGGDKNSPLHF. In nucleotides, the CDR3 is TGCGCCAGCAGCCTCGGAGGGGACAAGAATTCACCCCTCCACTTT.